This TCR beta chain is from a study of tumor-infiltrating lymphocytes in localized non-small cell lung cancer. Looking at the study overall: The cohort mixed smokers and never-smokers, several histologies, and some post-neoadjuvant-chemotherapy samples. Each patient gave resected tumor and non-adjacent uninvolved lung tissue.

Produced via immunoSEQ multiplex PCR; TCRdb's table is partial and in-frame only. The data contain 6,000 to 7,500 clones, 74% of them seen just once; the ten biggest clones take up 7.1%. Germline V lookup: CDR1 LGHNA, CDR2 YNFKEQ. Germline trimming cut 0 bases from V and 4 bases from J; bases unmatched to any gene: 6. The CDR3 length is 17 residues. General study points: Tumors had more T cell infiltration than uninvolved lung, per TCRbeta sequencing and CD3 counts.

On this clone itself: Its specificity is unknown.

Material: uninvolved lung tissue not adjacent to the tumor. V usage is TRBV4-2 and J usage is TRBJ2-1, with 10 bases fitting TRBD2. The receptor was isolated from a human donor with non-small cell lung cancer. CDR3 region: CASSQDLEAGGYNEQFF. The CDR3 nucleotides read TGTGCCAGCAGCCAAGATCTCGAAGCGGGGGGGTACAATGAGCAGTTCTTC.